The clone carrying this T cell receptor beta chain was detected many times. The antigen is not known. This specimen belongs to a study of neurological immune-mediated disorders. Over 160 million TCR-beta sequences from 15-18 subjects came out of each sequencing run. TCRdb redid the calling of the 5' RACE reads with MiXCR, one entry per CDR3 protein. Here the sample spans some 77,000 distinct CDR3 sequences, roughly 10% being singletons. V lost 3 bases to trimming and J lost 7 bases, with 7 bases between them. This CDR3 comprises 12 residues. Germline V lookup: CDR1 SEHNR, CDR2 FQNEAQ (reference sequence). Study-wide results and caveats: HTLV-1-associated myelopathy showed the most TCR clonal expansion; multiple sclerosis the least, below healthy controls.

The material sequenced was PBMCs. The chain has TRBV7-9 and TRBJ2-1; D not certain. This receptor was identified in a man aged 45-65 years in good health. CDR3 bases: TGTGCCAGCAGCTTTAGGGAAAATGAGCAGTTCTTC. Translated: CASSFRENEQFF.